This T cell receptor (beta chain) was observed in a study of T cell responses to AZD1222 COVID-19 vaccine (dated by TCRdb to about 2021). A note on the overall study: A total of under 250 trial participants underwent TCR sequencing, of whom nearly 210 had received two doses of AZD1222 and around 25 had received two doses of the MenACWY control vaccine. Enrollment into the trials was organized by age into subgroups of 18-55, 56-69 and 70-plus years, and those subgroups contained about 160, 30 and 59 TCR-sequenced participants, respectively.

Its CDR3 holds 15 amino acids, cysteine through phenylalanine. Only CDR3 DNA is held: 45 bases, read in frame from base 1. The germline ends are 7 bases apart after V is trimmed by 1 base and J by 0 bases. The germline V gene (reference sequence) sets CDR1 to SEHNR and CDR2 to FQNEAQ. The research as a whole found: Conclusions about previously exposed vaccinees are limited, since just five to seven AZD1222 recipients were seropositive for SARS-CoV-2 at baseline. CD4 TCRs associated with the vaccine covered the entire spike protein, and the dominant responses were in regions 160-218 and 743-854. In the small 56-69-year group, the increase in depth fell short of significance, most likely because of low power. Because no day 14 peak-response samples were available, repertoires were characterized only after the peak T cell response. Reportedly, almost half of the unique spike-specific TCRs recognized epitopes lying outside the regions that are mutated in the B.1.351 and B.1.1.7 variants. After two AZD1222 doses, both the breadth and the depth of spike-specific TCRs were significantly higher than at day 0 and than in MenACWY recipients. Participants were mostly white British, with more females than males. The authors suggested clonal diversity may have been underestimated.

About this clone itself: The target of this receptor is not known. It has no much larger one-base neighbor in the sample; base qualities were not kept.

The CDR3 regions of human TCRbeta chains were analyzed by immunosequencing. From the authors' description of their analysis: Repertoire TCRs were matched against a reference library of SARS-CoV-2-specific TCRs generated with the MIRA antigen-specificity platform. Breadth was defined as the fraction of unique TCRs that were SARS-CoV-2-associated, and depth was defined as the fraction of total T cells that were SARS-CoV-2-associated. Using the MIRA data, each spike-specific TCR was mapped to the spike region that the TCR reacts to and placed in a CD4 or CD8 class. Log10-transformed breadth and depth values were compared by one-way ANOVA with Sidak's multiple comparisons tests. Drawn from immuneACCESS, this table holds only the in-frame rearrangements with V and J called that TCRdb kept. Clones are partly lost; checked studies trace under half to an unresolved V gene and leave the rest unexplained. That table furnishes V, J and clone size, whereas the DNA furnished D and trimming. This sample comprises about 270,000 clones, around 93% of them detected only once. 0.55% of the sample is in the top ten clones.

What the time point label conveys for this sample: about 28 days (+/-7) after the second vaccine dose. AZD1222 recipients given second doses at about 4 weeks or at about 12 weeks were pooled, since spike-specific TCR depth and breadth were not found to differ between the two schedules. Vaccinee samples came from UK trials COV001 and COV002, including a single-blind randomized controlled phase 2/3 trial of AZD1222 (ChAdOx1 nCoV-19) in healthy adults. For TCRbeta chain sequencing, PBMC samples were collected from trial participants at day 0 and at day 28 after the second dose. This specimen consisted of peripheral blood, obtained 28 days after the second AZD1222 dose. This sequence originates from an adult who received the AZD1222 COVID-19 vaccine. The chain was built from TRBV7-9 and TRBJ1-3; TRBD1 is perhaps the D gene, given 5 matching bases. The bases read TGTGCCAGCAGCTTAGTGGGGGGCTCTGGAAACACCATATATTTT. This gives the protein CASSLVGGSGNTIYF.